These 16 T cell receptor beta chains came from one sample sequenced in a study of blood T cell repertoires in COVID-19. Method: immunoSEQ multiplex PCR; TCRdb's copy keeps in-frame clones and lacks some. The sample lists around 200,000 clones; over 75% were seen once. Sequencing was carried out using peripheral blood. The receptors shown here come from a man in his fifties who had recovered from COVID-19.

This chain joins TRBV29-1 and TRBJ1-2, with 7 bases lining up with TRBD1. With 7 bases clipped from V and 9 bases from J, the junction kept 14 bases outside the gene matches. This CDR3 has 13 residues. Germline-derived CDR1 and CDR2 are SQVTM and ANQGSEA. CDR3 sequence reads: CSATTGNTMSYTF. In DNA form, the CDR3 reads TGCAGCGCTACGACAGGGAATACTATGAGCTACACCTTC.

This clone was recorded only once. The CDR3 sequence: CASSLGTAYNEQFF. DNA for the CDR3: TGTGCCAGCAGCTTAGGGACAGCATACAATGAGCAGTTCTTC. The chain couples TRBV7-8 to TRBJ2-1, with a weak D call TRBD1 (6 bases). The germline V gene has CDR1 SGHVS and CDR2 FQNEAQ. The CDR3 has 14 amino acids. Trimming pared 1 base from V and 4 bases from J, leaving 8 bases between.

The chain combines TRBV19 with TRBJ2-3; 7 nucleotides line up with TRBD1. Per the germline V gene, CDR1 is LNHDA and CDR2 is SQIVND (reference sequence). The CDR3 runs to 12 residues. V was clipped by 5 bases and J by 6 bases; unmatched bases: 2. DNA of the CDR3: TGTGCCAGTAGTCCGACAGGGGATACGCAGTATTTT. Translating it yields CASSPTGDTQYF. The whole variable domain, remainder taken from reference TRBV19 and TRBJ2-3, is DGGITQSPKYLFRKEGQNVTLSCEQNLNHDAMYWYRQDPGQGLRLIYYSQIVNDFQKGDIAEGYSVSREKKESFPLTVTSAQKNPTAFYLCASSPTGDTQYFGPGTRLTVL.

A note on this clone: It is unclear where the CDR3 begins or ends on the DNA, so no DNA is shown, and the CDR3 is as TCRdb lists it. The chain employs TRBV5-4 and TRBJ2-5; TRBD2 is the table's D call and was not checked against the DNA. The CDR3 length equals 13 residues, ends included. Per germline, CDR1 SGHNT and CDR2 YYREEE (reference sequence). CDR3 in amino acids: CASSTSGEETQYF.

This clone was observed at least ten times. The chain couples TRBV19 to TRBJ1-4; 8 nucleotides match TRBD1. The germline V gene encodes CDR1 LNHDA and CDR2 SQIVND (reference sequence). This CDR3 spans 15 amino acids. V gave up 5 bases and J gave up 2 bases; unmatched junction bases: 4. CDR3 sequence (DNA): TGTGCCAGTAGTGACCAGGGGGCCACTAATGAAAAACTGTTTTTT. This sequence encodes CASSDQGATNEKLFF. The full variable domain, with the rest looked up from reference TRBV19 and TRBJ1-4, is DGGITQSPKYLFRKEGQNVTLSCEQNLNHDAMYWYRQDPGQGLRLIYYSQIVNDFQKGDIAEGYSVSREKKESFPLTVTSAQKNPTAFYLCASSDQGATNEKLFFGSGTQLSVL.

This rearrangement joins TRBV7-9 to TRBJ2-1; possibly TRBD2 for D (6 bases). Germline V lookup: CDR1 SEHNR, CDR2 FQNEAQ (reference sequence). This CDR3 region has 12 residues. V lost 5 bases, J lost 6 bases, and 8 bases lay in between. This CDR3 reads CASSREPNEQFF. DNA of the CDR3: TGTGCCAGCAGCCGGGAGCCCAATGAGCAGTTCTTC.

V usage is TRBV5-1 and J usage is TRBJ2-3; D gene uncertain. Looked up from germline, CDR1 is SGHRS and CDR2 is YFSETQ. The CDR3 extends over 14 amino acids. Trimming left V 8 bases short and J 0 bases short, with 13 bases between. The CDR3 DNA reads as TGCGCCAGTGGTGTGCAGACTAGCACAGATACGCAGTATTTT. Amino acids: CASGVQTSTDTQYF.

The V gene is TRBV24-1, the J gene TRBJ2-1, with TRBD2 identical over 14 bases. The trim removed 4 bases at V and 7 bases at J, leaving 5 bases unmatched. Germline CDR1 and CDR2: KGHDR and SFDVKD. The CDR3 consists of 16 residues. Here the CDR3 reads CATSDRRTSGRNEQFF. CDR3 coding DNA: TGTGCCACCAGTGACCGCCGGACTAGCGGGAGGAATGAGCAGTTCTTC.

The chain links TRBV6-5 to TRBJ1-1; D is unresolved. Germline V gene sequence: CDR1 MNHEY, CDR2 SVGAGI. Trimming took 4 bases from V and 4 from J, leaving 7 bases between them. CDR3 length equals 12 residues. CDR3 protein: CASSSRVTEAFF. CDR3 DNA sequence: TGTGCCAGCAGTTCCCGGGTCACTGAAGCTTTCTTT.

The genes are TRBV7-9 and TRBJ1-1; the D is unclear. The V end was cut by 7 bases, the J end by 0 bases, with 12 bases between. The CDR3 totals 14 residues. The germline V gene encodes CDR1 SEHNR and CDR2 FQNEAQ (reference sequence). CDR3 nucleotides: TGTGCCAGCACTAGGCCAGGAATGAACACTGAAGCTTTCTTT. The encoded protein is CASTRPGMNTEAFF.

The rearrangement joins TRBV15 to TRBJ1-2; a weak D match, TRBD1 (5 bases). The V gene's germline CDR1 is LNHNV and CDR2 YYDKDF (reference sequence). V dropped 0 bases and J dropped 1 base, with 9 bases sitting between them. CDR3 length: 15 amino acids. The CDR3, as DNA: TGTGCCACCAGCAGAGAAGGTCAGGGTAACTATGGCTACACCTTC. The encoded protein is CATSREGQGNYGYTF.

The V and J genes are TRBV14 and TRBJ2-3, with D maybe TRBD2 (6 bases). Germline V gene lookup returns CDR1 SGHDN and CDR2 FVKESK. This CDR3 has 18 amino acids. Deletions cut 0 bases from V and 3 bases from J, with 19 bases between. The CDR3 loop reads CASSQDSLAGRWTDTQYF. The CDR3 DNA is TGTGCCAGCAGCCAAGATTCCTTGGCGGGAAGGTGGACAGATACGCAGTATTTT.

The genes are TRBV4-1 and TRBJ1-2, with 9 bases fitting TRBD1. V lost 1 base and J lost 0; bases outside the gene matches: 15. This CDR3 contains 20 residues. From germline, CDR1 is MGHRA and CDR2 YSYEKL. The CDR3 here is CASSQGLLRGQGNANYGYTF. The CDR3 coding sequence is TGCGCCAGCAGCCAAGGGCTTTTGAGAGGACAGGGGAATGCTAACTATGGCTACACCTTC.

This chain joins TRBV12-3 or TRBV12-4 and TRBJ1-5; no reliable D call. The CDR3 has 13 amino acids. Trimming took 3 bases from V and 6 from J, leaving 9 bases between them. The CDR3 region has the DNA TGTGCCAGCAGTTTTTCGGGAGGTCAGCCCCAGCATTTT. Encoded protein: CASSFSGGQPQHF.

V gene TRBV29-1 combines with J gene TRBJ2-7, with D unclear. V lost 4 bases and J lost 3, with 7 bases in between. Germline V CDR1 and CDR2: SQVTM, ANQGSEA. The CDR3 has 11 residues. This chain's CDR3 is CSVVKNYEQYF. In DNA, the CDR3 is TGCAGCGTTGTCAAAAACTACGAGCAGTACTTC.

The chain links TRBV27 to TRBJ1-4; D is possibly TRBD1 (5 bases). The CDR3 spans 15 residues. The V end lost 3 bases, the J end lost 3 bases, and 11 bases lay between the germline ends. Germline CDR1 and CDR2: MNHEY and SMNVEV (reference sequence). CDR3 sequence (DNA): TGTGCCAGCAGTTTCCTTGGAGGGGCTAATGAAAAACTGTTTTTT. This codes for CASSFLGGANEKLFF. The full variable domain, completed using reference TRBV27 and TRBJ1-4, is EAQVTQNPRYLITVTGKKLTVTCSQNMNHEYMSWYRQDPGLGLRQIYYSMNVEVTDKGDVPEGYKVSRKEKRNFPLILESPSPNQTSLYFCASSFLGGANEKLFFGSGTQLSVL.